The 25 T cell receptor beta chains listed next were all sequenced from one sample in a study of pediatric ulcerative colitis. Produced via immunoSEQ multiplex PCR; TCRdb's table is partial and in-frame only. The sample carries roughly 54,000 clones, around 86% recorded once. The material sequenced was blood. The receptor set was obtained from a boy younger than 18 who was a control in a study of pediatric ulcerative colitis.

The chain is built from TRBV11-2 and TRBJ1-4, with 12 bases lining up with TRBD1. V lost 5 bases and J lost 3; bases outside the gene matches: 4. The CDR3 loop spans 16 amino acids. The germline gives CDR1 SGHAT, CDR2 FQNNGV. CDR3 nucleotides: TGTGCCAGCAGCAAGGGACAGGGGGCAGCTAATGAAAAACTGTTTTTT. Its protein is CASSKGQGAANEKLFF.

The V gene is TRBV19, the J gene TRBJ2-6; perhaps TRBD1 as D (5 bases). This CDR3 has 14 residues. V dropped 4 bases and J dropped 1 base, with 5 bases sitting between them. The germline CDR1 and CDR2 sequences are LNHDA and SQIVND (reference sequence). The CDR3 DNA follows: TGTGCCAGTAGTAAGGGGTCTGGGGCCAACGTCCTGACTTTC. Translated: CASSKGSGANVLTF.

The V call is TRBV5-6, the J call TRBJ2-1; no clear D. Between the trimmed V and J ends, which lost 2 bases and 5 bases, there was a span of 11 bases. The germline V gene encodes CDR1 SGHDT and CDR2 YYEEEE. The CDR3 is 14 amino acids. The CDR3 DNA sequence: TGTGCCAGCAGCTTTTTCGCCAGTAACAATGAGCAGTTCTTC. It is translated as CASSFFASNNEQFF.

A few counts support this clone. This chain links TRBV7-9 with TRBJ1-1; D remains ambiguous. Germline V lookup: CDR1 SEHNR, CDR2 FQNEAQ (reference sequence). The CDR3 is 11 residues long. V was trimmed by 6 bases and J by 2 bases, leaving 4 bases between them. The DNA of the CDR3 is TGTGCCAGCAGTCAAAACACTGAAGCTTTCTTT. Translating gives CASSQNTEAFF.

The CDR3 sequence is CASSLGTGTNEQFF. As DNA, the CDR3 is TGCGCCAGCAGCCTCGGGACAGGGACTAATGAGCAGTTCTTC. V and J are TRBV4-3 and TRBJ2-1; 9 bases align to TRBD1. V shed 4 bases and J 7 bases; nucleotides not matched to a gene: 5. Germline V CDR1 and CDR2: LGHNA, YSLEER. This CDR3 spans 14 amino acids.

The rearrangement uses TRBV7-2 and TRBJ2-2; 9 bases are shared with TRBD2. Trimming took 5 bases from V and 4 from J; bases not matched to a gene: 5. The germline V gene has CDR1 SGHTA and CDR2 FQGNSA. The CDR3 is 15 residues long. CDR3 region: CASSRLADATGELFF. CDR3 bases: TGTGCCAGCAGCAGACTAGCGGATGCCACCGGGGAGCTGTTTTTT.

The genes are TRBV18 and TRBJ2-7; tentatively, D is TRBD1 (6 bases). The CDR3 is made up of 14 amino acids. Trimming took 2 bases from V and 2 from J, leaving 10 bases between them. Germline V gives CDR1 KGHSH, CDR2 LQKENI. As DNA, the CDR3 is TGTGCCAGCTCACCAGTGGGGACAACCTACGAGCAGTACTTC. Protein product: CASSPVGTTYEQYF.

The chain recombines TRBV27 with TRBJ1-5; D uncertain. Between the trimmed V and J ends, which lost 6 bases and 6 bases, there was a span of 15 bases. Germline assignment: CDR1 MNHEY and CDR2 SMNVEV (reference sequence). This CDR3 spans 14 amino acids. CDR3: CASSPTEHFQPQHF. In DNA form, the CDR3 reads TGTGCCAGCAGCCCCACCGAACACTTTCAGCCCCAGCATTTT.

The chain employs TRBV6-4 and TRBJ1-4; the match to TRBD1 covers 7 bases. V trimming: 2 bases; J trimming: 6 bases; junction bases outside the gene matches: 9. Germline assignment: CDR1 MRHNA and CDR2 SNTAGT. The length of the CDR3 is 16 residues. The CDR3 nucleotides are TGTGCCAGCAGTGACCCCCAGGGGGTGTTCCATGAAAAACTGTTTTTT. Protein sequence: CASSDPQGVFHEKLFF.

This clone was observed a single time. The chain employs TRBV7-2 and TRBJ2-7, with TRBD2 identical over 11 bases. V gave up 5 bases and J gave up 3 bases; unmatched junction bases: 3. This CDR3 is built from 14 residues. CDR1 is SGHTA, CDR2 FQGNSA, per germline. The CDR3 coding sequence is TGTGCCAGCAGCAGCGGGACTAGCGGCTACGAGCAGTACTTC. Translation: CASSSGTSGYEQYF.

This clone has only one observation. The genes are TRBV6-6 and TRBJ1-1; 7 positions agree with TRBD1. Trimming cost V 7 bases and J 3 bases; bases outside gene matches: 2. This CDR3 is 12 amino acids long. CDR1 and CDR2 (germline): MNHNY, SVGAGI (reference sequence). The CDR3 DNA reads TGTGCCAGCAATCAGGGGGACACTGAAGCTTTCTTT. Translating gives CASNQGDTEAFF.

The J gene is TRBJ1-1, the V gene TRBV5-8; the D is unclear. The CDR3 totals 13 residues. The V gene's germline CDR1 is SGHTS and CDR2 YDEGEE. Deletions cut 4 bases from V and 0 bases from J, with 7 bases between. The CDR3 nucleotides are TGTGCCAGCAGCCCGCAGGTGAACACTGAAGCTTTCTTT. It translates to CASSPQVNTEAFF.

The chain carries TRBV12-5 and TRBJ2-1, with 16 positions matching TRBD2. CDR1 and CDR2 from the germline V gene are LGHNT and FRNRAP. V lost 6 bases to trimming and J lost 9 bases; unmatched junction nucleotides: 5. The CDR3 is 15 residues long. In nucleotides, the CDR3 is TGTGCTAGTGGCTCCGGGACTAGCGGGGGGGTTGAGCAGTTCTTC. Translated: CASGSGTSGGVEQFF.

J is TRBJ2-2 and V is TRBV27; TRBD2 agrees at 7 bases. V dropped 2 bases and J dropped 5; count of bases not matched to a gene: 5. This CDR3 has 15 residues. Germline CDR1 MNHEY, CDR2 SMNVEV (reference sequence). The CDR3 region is CASSLEQGGTGELFF. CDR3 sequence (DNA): TGTGCCAGCAGTTTAGAGCAGGGAGGGACCGGGGAGCTGTTTTTT.

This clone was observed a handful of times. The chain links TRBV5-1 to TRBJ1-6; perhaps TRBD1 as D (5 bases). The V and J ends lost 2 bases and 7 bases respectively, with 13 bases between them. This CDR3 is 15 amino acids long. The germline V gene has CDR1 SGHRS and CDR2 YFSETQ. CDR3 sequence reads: CASSLRGAGNSPLHF. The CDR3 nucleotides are TGCGCCAGCAGCTTACGGGGCGCGGGGAATTCACCCCTCCACTTT.

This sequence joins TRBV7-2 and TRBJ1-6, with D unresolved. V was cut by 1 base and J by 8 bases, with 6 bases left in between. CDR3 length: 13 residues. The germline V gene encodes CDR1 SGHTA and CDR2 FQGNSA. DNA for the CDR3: TGTGCCAGCAGCTTAGGGACTTATTCACCCCTCCACTTT. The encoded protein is CASSLGTYSPLHF.

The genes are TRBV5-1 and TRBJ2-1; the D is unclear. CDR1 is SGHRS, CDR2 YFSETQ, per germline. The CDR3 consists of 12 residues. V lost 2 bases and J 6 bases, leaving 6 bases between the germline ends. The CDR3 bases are TGCGCCAGCAGCTTAACCCCCAATGAGCAGTTCTTC. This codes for CASSLTPNEQFF.

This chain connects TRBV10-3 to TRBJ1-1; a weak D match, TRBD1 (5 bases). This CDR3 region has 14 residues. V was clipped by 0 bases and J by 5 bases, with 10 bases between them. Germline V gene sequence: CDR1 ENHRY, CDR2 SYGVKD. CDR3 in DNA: TGTGCCATCAGTGAGTCGTGGGGCAGGACTGAAGCTTTCTTT. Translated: CAISESWGRTEAFF.

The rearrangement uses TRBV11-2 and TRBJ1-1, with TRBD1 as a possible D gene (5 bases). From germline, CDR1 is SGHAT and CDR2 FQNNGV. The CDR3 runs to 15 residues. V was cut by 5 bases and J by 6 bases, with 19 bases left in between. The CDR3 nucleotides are TGTGCCAGCAGCGTAAAACGGGGCCTAGGGTCTGAAGCTTTCTTT. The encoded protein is CASSVKRGLGSEAFF.

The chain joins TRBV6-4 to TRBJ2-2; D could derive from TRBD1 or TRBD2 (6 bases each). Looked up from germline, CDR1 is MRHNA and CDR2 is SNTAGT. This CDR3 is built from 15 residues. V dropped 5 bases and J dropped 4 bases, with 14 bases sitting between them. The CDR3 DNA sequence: TGTGCCAGCAGTCCGGTTGGAGGGGGCACCGGGGAGCTGTTTTTT. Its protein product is CASSPVGGGTGELFF.

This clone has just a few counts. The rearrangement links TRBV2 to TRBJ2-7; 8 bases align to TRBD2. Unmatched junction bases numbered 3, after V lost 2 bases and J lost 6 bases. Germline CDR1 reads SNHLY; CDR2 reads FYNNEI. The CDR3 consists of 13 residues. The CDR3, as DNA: TGTGCCAGCAGTGAAAGACTAGCGCTCGAGCAGTACTTC. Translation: CASSERLALEQYF.

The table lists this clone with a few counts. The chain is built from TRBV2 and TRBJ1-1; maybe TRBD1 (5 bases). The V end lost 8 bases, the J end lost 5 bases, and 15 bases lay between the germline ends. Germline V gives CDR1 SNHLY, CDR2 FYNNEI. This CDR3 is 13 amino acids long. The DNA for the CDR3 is TGTGCCAGCCCCCGGGCAGGGAGGACTGAAGCTTTCTTT. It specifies CASPRAGRTEAFF.

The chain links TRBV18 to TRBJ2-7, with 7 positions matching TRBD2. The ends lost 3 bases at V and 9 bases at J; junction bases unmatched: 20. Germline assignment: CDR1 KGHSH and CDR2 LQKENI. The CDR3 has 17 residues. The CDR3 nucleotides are TGTGCCAGCTCACCCGTCACCGGGACTATCGTACGAGTAGGGCAGTACTTC. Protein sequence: CASSPVTGTIVRVGQYF.

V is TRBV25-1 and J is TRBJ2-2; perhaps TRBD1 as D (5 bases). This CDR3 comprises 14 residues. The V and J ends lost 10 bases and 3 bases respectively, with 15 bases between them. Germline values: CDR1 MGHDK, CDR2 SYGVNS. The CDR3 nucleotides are TGTGCCACCACATCATCAGGGTACACCGGGGAGCTGTTTTTT. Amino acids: CATTSSGYTGELFF.

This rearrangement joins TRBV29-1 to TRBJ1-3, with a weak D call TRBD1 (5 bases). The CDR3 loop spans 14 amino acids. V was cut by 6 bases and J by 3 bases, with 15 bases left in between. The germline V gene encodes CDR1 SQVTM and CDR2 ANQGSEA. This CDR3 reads CSVGDFRSGNTIYF. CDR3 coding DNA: TGCAGCGTCGGGGACTTTCGCAGTGGAAACACCATATATTTT. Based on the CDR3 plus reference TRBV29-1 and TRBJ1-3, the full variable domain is SAVISQKPSRDICQRGTSLTIQCQVDSQVTMMFWYRQQPGQSLTLIATANQGSEATYESGFVIDKFPISRPNLTFSTLTVSNMSPEDSSIYLCSVGDFRSGNTIYFGEGSWLTVV.